These T cell receptor beta chains were read from a single sample in a study of T cells of healthy individuals. Via MiXCR, TCRdb re-called the 5' RACE reads, giving one row per CDR3 protein. The top ten hold around 5% of the sample, which has about 60,000 distinct CDR3 sequences, 15% to 20% seen once. The receptors here all came from a human donor in good health. Each CDR3 is given with its conserved first and last residue. The D gene is left open where the match is weak. Not every row has a clone size; where given, it reads once, few, many or a size class.

J: TRBJ2-7; size: -; length: 16; D: -; V: TRBV7-2; DNA: TGTGCCAGCAGCCCGTCCACGACCAGAAAAACTTACGAGCAGTACTTC; CDR3: CASSPSTTRKTYEQYF
J: TRBJ1-2; size: many; length: 14; D: -; V: TRBV19; DNA: TGTGCCAGTAGTATGCCGCGGGGGAACTATGGCTACACCTTC; CDR3: CASSMPRGNYGYTF
J: TRBJ2-3; size: many; length: 14; D: TRBD2; V: TRBV12-3/TRBV12-4; DNA: TGTGCCAGCAGTTTCGGGACTAGGCAAGATACGCAGTATTTT; CDR3: CASSFGTRQDTQYF
J: TRBJ1-5; size: -; length: 15; D: -; V: TRBV3-1; DNA: TGTGCCAGCAGCCAAGGACAGACCCTGAATCAGCCCCAGCATTTT; CDR3: CASSQGQTLNQPQHF
J: TRBJ1-5; size: many; length: 13; D: TRBD1; V: TRBV20-1; DNA: TGCAGTGCCCAGACAGGGGTGGGCCAGCCCCAGCATTTT; CDR3: CSAQTGVGQPQHF
J: TRBJ2-5; size: few; length: 14; D: TRBD1; V: TRBV27; DNA: TGTGCCAGCAGTTTGGACAGGGGAATCGAGACCCAGTACTTC; CDR3: CASSLDRGIETQYF
J: TRBJ2-7; size: -; length: 12; D: -; V: TRBV6-2/TRBV6-3; DNA: TGTGCCAGCTTAGGACAGAGCTACGAGCAGTACTTC; CDR3: CASLGQSYEQYF
J: TRBJ2-7; size: many; length: 14; D: -; V: TRBV20-1; DNA: TGCAGTGCTAGTCGCGGTGAGCTTACCTACGAGCAGTACTTC; CDR3: CSASRGELTYEQYF
J: TRBJ2-3; size: -; length: 16; D: -; V: TRBV6-4; DNA: TGTGCCAGCAGTGACTCGATAGGACGGAACACAGATACGCAGTATTTT; CDR3: CASSDSIGRNTDTQYF
J: TRBJ2-5; size: -; length: 14; D: -; V: TRBV9; DNA: TGTGCCAGCAGGCTACGGGCCGATAAAGAGACCCAGTACTTC; CDR3: CASRLRADKETQYF
J: TRBJ2-3; size: -; length: 15; D: -; V: TRBV6-1; DNA: TGTGCCAGCAGCGGGCGTGGCACTAGCACAGATACGCAGTATTTT; CDR3: CASSGRGTSTDTQYF
J: TRBJ2-5; size: -; length: 16; D: -; V: TRBV5-1; DNA: TGCGCCAGCAGCTTGGCCTCTGGCGGACTTAGTTCGGTCCAGTACTTC; CDR3: CASSLASGGLSSVQYF
J: TRBJ1-5; size: many; length: 15; D: -; V: TRBV12-5; DNA: TGTGCTAGTGGTTTGGGGGGATATAGCAATCAGCCCCAGCATTTT; CDR3: CASGLGGYSNQPQHF
J: TRBJ2-2; size: medium-sized; length: 15; D: TRBD2; V: TRBV6-1; DNA: TGTGCCAGTTCCCTAGCGGGAGCGAACACCGGGGAGCTGTTTTTT; CDR3: CASSLAGANTGELFF
J: TRBJ1-1; size: -; length: 12; D: -; V: TRBV6-2/TRBV6-3; DNA: TGTGCCAGCAGTTATCTCGGAATTGAAGCTTTCTTT; CDR3: CASSYLGIEAFF
J: TRBJ2-5; size: few; length: 15; D: TRBD2; V: TRBV28; DNA: TGTGCCAGCAGTCCACTAGCGGGGCCGGGGGAGACCCAGTACTTC; CDR3: CASSPLAGPGETQYF
J: TRBJ1-2; size: -; length: 14; D: TRBD1; V: TRBV7-2; DNA: TGTGCCAGCAGCTTAGAGGCCGGGACAGGAGGCTACACCTTC; CDR3: CASSLEAGTGGYTF
J: TRBJ1-3; size: many; length: 14; D: -; V: TRBV29-1; DNA: TGCAGCGTTTCCAGGAAACTCTCTGGAAACACCATATATTTT; CDR3: CSVSRKLSGNTIYF
J: TRBJ2-7; size: many; length: 15; D: -; V: TRBV27; DNA: TGTGCCAGCAGTCAGCTCTCTGCGGGTTCCTACGAGCAGTACTTC; CDR3: CASSQLSAGSYEQYF
J: TRBJ2-7; size: few; length: 14; D: -; V: TRBV2; DNA: TGTGCCAGCAGTTTCGGGTTTAGAGCCTACGAGCAGTACTTC; CDR3: CASSFGFRAYEQYF
J: TRBJ1-5; size: once; length: 15; D: TRBD1; V: TRBV12-3/TRBV12-4; DNA: TGTGCCAGCAGTGACCGGGACAGCGAAAATCAGCCCCAGCATTTT; CDR3: CASSDRDSENQPQHF
J: TRBJ2-7; size: few; length: 12; D: -; V: TRBV20-1; DNA: TGCAGTGCTAGACTGAGCTCCTACGAGCAGTACTTC; CDR3: CSARLSSYEQYF
J: TRBJ2-7; size: many; length: 15; D: -; V: TRBV2; DNA: TGTGCCAGTCAGGTGGGGGGCCTCCGAGGAGACGAGCAGTACTTC; CDR3: CASQVGGLRGDEQYF
J: TRBJ2-2; size: many; length: 16; D: -; V: TRBV28; DNA: TGTGCCTGCAAGGACCCCCAGGAAGGGAACACCGGGGAGCTGTTTTTT; CDR3: CACKDPQEGNTGELFF
J: TRBJ2-1; size: -; length: 16; D: -; V: TRBV4-2; DNA: TGTGCCAGCAGCCAAGAGGGCGGTCGCTCCTACAATGAGCAGTTCTTC; CDR3: CASSQEGGRSYNEQFF
J: TRBJ2-3; size: many; length: 15; D: TRBD2; V: TRBV2; DNA: TGTGCCAGCAGAACGATAGCGGGATACACAGATACGCAGTATTTT; CDR3: CASRTIAGYTDTQYF
J: TRBJ1-6; size: many; length: 14; D: TRBD1; V: TRBV25-1; DNA: TGTGCCAGCCGCCAACAGGGGAACAATTCACCCCTCCACTTT; CDR3: CASRQQGNNSPLHF
J: TRBJ2-1; size: -; length: 16; D: -; V: TRBV5-1; DNA: TGCGCCAGCAGCTTGATCGGGCTAGTCCTCCGGAATGAGCAGTTCTTC; CDR3: CASSLIGLVLRNEQFF
J: TRBJ2-7; size: few; length: 18; D: TRBD1; V: TRBV4-1; DNA: TGCGCCAGCAGCCAAGATATTTTGGGACAGGGAAGCTCCTACGAGCAGTACTTC; CDR3: CASSQDILGQGSSYEQYF
J: TRBJ1-6; size: few; length: 15; D: TRBD1; V: TRBV6-5; DNA: TGTGCCAGCACCCGGACAGGGGGTCGCAATTCACCCCTCCACTTT; CDR3: CASTRTGGRNSPLHF
J: TRBJ1-2; size: few; length: 14; D: -; V: TRBV10-3; DNA: TGTGCCACCAGGACGGAGACCTCTAACTATGGCTACACCTTC; CDR3: CATRTETSNYGYTF
J: TRBJ1-1; size: -; length: 15; D: -; V: TRBV7-9; DNA: TGTGCCAGCAGCTTAGAGGCGGGGCTGAACACTGAAGCTTACTTT; CDR3: CASSLEAGLNTEAYF
J: TRBJ1-5; size: many; length: 16; D: TRBD1; V: TRBV20-1; DNA: TGCAGTGCTGACCCCTCGGGACAGGTCGGAAATCAGCCCCAGCATTTT; CDR3: CSADPSGQVGNQPQHF
J: TRBJ2-2; size: few; length: 13; D: -; V: TRBV28; DNA: TGTGCCAGCAGTTTGTATAACACCGGGGAGCTGTTTTTT; CDR3: CASSLYNTGELFF
J: TRBJ2-3; size: many; length: 16; D: -; V: TRBV20-1; DNA: TGCAGTGCTAGAGATCCCCGGCACATCAGCACAGATACGCAGTATTTT; CDR3: CSARDPRHISTDTQYF